The clone carrying this TCR beta chain turned up a few times. What it binds is not known. Orbital computed tomography and thyroid ultrasound, along with TRAb, serum thyroxine and clinical symptoms, underpinned diagnosis. The authors amplified TCR beta CDR3 regions, and they did so from RNA transcripts for repertoire sequencing. In the first round, RT-PCR was carried out with HTBI primers, and a multiplex PCR formed the second round. Each CDR3 protein is one row after TCRdb ran MiXCR on the multiplex PCR reads. The table lists 1 million to 1.3 million distinct CDR3 sequences, roughly two fifths of them singletons, with approximately 12% in the top ten. The CDR3 sequence is 18 residues long. Germline assignment: CDR1 LGHNA and CDR2 YSLEER. Trimming shortened V by 0 bases and J by 4 bases, and 22 bases separated the two germline ends. The data were obtained in a study of Graves' ophthalmopathy and Graves' hyperthyroidism.

Study results and limitations: At 60% to 71% sensitivity and 72.22% specificity, the model predicted progression of the ophthalmopathy. A majority of expanded thyroid clonotypes exceeding 0.001 frequency were likewise present in blood.

The sequencing input was peripheral blood or thyroid tissue (not recorded which). This rearrangement joins TRBV4-3 to TRBJ2-7; maybe TRBD2 (5 bases). The origin of this receptor is an adult man with Graves' hyperthyroidism. The CDR3 DNA sequence: TGCGCCAGCAGCCAAGATTCGGGGTGGGGTGCGTTTGGGTACGAGCAGTACTTC. Protein: CASSQDSGWGAFGYEQYF.